What follows is one T cell receptor (beta chain) and its context. Its antigen is not identified. TRB cDNA libraries were made by UMI-labeled 5' RACE. TCRdb reanalyzed the 5' RACE reads, giving one entry per CDR3 protein sequence and no DNA. The table lists approximately 60,000 distinct CDR3 sequences, with 23% in the top ten. The data belong to a study of CXCR3-negative and CXCR3-positive naive CD8 T cells. Study-level points and caveats: In both naive subsets diversity was comparably high, whereas memory CD8+ cells showed much lower diversity. Naive CXCR3-negative and CXCR3-positive cells had similar TRBV-TRBJ usage; memory differed. PBMCs showed partially decreased CXCR3 expression after cryopreservation, and most assays used fresh PBMCs.

The CDR3 covers 18 residues. From germline, CDR1 is MNHEY and CDR2 SMNVEV (reference sequence). V usage is TRBV27 and J usage is TRBJ2-1; TCRdb's assignment of TRBD2 cannot be checked, as there is no DNA. The sequenced sample was memory CD8+ T cells from blood. This receptor was taken from a human donor in good health. Some clones in this sample may be carry-over from other donors' samples. The chain's CDR3 is CASRHPGLAGGGHNEQFF.